This entry is about one T cell receptor (beta chain). This clonotype was seen just once. The antigen it binds to is not known. No much larger clone is present one base from it, and per-base qualities are unavailable. Just one read gives weak support. RNA was extracted using the RNeasy kit, and about 0.45 to 1 ug of the RNA was reverse transcribed with random hexamers. TCR beta CDR3 regions were amplified with the immunoSEQ multiplex PCR assay covering 54 Vbeta and 13 Jbeta segments. To correct PCR amplification bias, a synthetic template baseline was used for both primer optimization and computational correction. The source study handled its data this way. Reads were annotated to V, D and J genes per IMGT and analyzed with immunoSEQ Analyzer, keeping only productive sequences. Clonality was computed as one minus Shannon entropy normalized by log2 of the number of productive unique sequences. For each patient and control, public and private clones were evaluated among the 100 most prevalent clones. Clones were defined as Susac-specific if absent from the healthy and MS cohorts, from around 1,100 published viral clones and from other ImmuneACCESS disease sequences. TCRdb itself trimmed the public reads at Q25 with fastp, ran MiXCR and retained productive beta chains. Duplicate CDR3 protein sequences are folded into a single record with the most common DNA and genes. The V and J calls here are based on TCRdb, not the publication. Counted in this sample were 150,000 or so distinct CDR3 sequences; approximately 93% of them appeared once. The top ten clones comprise 0.21% of the sample.

Peripheral blood CD8+ and CD4+ T cells from healthy donors, Susac syndrome patients and multiple sclerosis patients were profiled using high-throughput TCR beta sequencing. The multiple sclerosis controls were treatment-naive patients who had stable or active relapsing-remitting disease and met the revised McDonald criteria. Bulk CD8+ and CD4+ T cells were purified magnetically by negative isolation, whereas CD8+ TEMRA cells were enriched by FACS. Blood was drawn into EDTA tubes, processed within 24 hours, and PBMCs were isolated by density gradient centrifugation. PBMCs intended for TCR sequencing were cryopreserved in liquid nitrogen and were subsequently thawed in a 37 degrees C water bath. Purity of sorted or isolated CD4+, CD8+ and CD8+ TEMRA cells was at least 90%. The cysteine opens and the phenylalanine closes a CDR3 of 15 amino acids. The DNA shown is the 45-base CDR3, in frame from base 1. According to the germline V gene (reference sequence), CDR1 reads LNHDA and CDR2 reads SQIVND. Compared with germline, V lacks 7 bases and J lacks 9 bases; bases without a gene match: 10.

This sample stems from a study of CD8 T cells in Susac syndrome (dated by TCRdb to about 2019). At the level of the whole study: The study used repertoire sequencing to test whether antigen drove CD8+ T cell activation and differentiation in Susac syndrome. The study compared CD8+ T cell repertoire clonality among 12 healthy donors, around 14 Susac syndrome patients and approximately 16 multiple sclerosis patients.

The study at large found these results: The number of individuals in the TCR sequencing and HLA analysis was acknowledged as relatively small.

This receptor was obtained from a human donor with multiple sclerosis. The sequence is built from TRBV19 and TRBJ1-6, with 9 bases in between that match TRBD1. The sample consisted of CD8+ T cells from PBMCs. The CDR3 protein is CASINPGQGASPLHF. The sequenced DNA: TGTGCCAGTATCAACCCGGGACAGGGTGCTTCACCCCTCCACTTT.